This TCR beta chain is drawn from a study of Ad26.COV2.S vaccination and SARS-CoV-2 variants. Study in general: Ad26.COV2.S given intramuscularly, once or twice 56 days apart.

Trimming left V 4 bases short and J 0 bases short, with 13 bases between. The CDR3 extends over 16 amino acids. Germline V CDR1 and CDR2: SNHLY, FYNNEI. The repertoire was sequenced with immunoSEQ multiplex PCR; TCRdb's copy has only in-frame clones and lacks some. The sample records a few hundred thousand clones, about four fifths being singletons. Specified treatment: roughly 18 received Ad26.COV2.S at low or high dose, single or two shots; several received placebo; per-sample allocation not given. Following the first vaccine or placebo injection, samples were taken on day 63. The clonotype was recovered from a person between 18 and 59 years old who received the Ad26.COV2.S COVID-19 vaccine or a placebo. The chain combines TRBV2 with TRBJ1-3; tentatively, D is TRBD1 (5 bases). This specimen consisted of peripheral blood, obtained in a trial of Ad26.COV2.S vaccine versus placebo. The CDR3 region is CASSVWGLSSGNTIYF. In DNA, the CDR3 is TGTGCCAGCAGTGTGTGGGGACTGAGCTCTGGAAACACCATATATTTT. The complete variable domain, with remaining parts taken from reference TRBV2 and TRBJ1-3, reads EPEVTQTPSHQVTQMGQEVILRCVPISNHLYFYWYRQILGQKVEFLVSFYNNEISEKSEIFDDQFSVERPDGSNFTLKIRSTKLEDSAMYFCASSVWGLSSGNTIYFGEGSWLTVV.